The clone carrying this TCR beta chain has only a few counts. As yet, its antigen is unknown. The read terminates 3 residues ahead of where the CDR3 ends, so the germline J gene completes it. The source of the sample is a study of T cell clonality in common variable immunodeficiency. Clones were sequenced by immunoSEQ multiplex PCR, and TCRdb holds only the in-frame ones, with some missing. The specimen has 30,000 to 40,000 clones, none found just once. Findings and caveats of the study: Compared with healthy controls, CVID subjects showed increased TCRbeta clonality, mostly in about a third.

V was pared by 5 bases and J by 7 bases, with 12 bases between. The CDR3 contains 13 residues. The germline V gene encodes CDR1 SGHNT and CDR2 YENEEA. Most patients and controls had Caucasian heritage. The clonotype was recovered from a person between 18 and 75 years old in good health. The chain couples TRBV11-3 to TRBJ2-1, with D tentatively TRBD1 or TRBD2 (5 bases each). Material for sequencing was peripheral blood mononuclear cells. CDR3 bases read: TGTGCCAGCAGCCCCACAGGAGGTAATGAG. It specifies CASSPTGGNE. The full CDR3 protein is CASSPTGGNEQFF.